A single sample is the source of the 6 T cell receptor beta chains below, sequenced in a study of blood T cell repertoires in COVID-19. The data were produced by immunoSEQ multiplex PCR, yet TCRdb's version contains in-frame clones alone and is incomplete. The sample includes nearly 200,000 clones, 70% to 90% of them seen just once. Material: peripheral blood. Every receptor here comes from a woman in her thirties or forties who had recovered from COVID-19.

The V and J genes are TRBV6-1 and TRBJ1-1; D not resolved. CDR3 size: 13 residues. Trimming shortened V by 2 bases and J by 6 bases, and 10 bases separated the two germline ends. The germline V gene encodes CDR1 MNHNS and CDR2 SASEGT. The CDR3 DNA sequence: TGTGCCAGCAGTGAATTACAGAGCTCTGAAGCTTTCTTT. This sequence encodes CASSELQSSEAFF.

The chain links TRBV18 to TRBJ2-2, with TRBD1 matching 7 bases. Trimming removed 4 bases from V and 4 bases from J; junction bases left unmatched: 9. The CDR3 spans 16 residues. In germline, CDR1 is KGHSH, CDR2 LQKENI. The CDR3 nucleotides read TGTGCCAGCTCACAGGACAGGTCACGCGGCACCGGGGAGCTGTTTTTT. Amino acid sequence: CASSQDRSRGTGELFF. The entire variable domain, with the rest obtained from reference TRBV18 and TRBJ2-2, is as follows: NAGVMQNPRHLVRRRGQEARLRCSPMKGHSHVYWYRQLPEEGLKFMVYLQKENIIDESGMPKERFSAEFPKEGPSILRIQQVVRGDSAAYFCASSQDRSRGTGELFFGEGSRLTVL.

The chain is built from TRBV3-1 (or the pseudogene TRBV3-2) and TRBJ1-3; 9 nucleotides line up with TRBD1. The ends lost 3 bases at V and 8 bases at J; junction bases unmatched: 8. The germline V gene encodes CDR1 LGHDT and CDR2 YNNKEL (reference sequence). CDR3 length: 15 residues. The CDR3 DNA reads as TGTGCCAGCAGCCAGGGACAGGGTGTTCCGGACACCATATATTTT. Its translation: CASSQGQGVPDTIYF.

This chain links TRBV19 with TRBJ2-7, with D perhaps TRBD1 (5 bases). The ends were cut back, 1 base at V and 3 bases at J, with 13 bases in the middle. The germline CDR1 and CDR2 sequences are LNHDA and SQIVND (reference sequence). This CDR3 is built from 15 residues. The CDR3 DNA reads TGTGCCAGTAGTATAGCGCAGGGTAATATCTACGAGCAGTACTTC. This translates into CASSIAQGNIYEQYF.

The genes are TRBV2 and TRBJ2-7; 11 nucleotides match TRBD2. This CDR3 has 14 amino acids. Trimming took 5 bases from V and 3 from J; bases not matched to a gene: 3. Germline CDR1 reads SNHLY; CDR2 reads FYNNEI. The CDR3 protein is CASSFGLAGYEQYF. DNA of the CDR3: TGTGCCAGCAGTTTCGGACTAGCGGGCTACGAGCAGTACTTC.

The V call is TRBV4-2, the J call TRBJ1-6, with TRBD1 matching 8 bases. The J segment lost 1 base and the V segment lost 0 bases, leaving 5 bases of the junction unmatched. The germline V gene has CDR1 LGHNA and CDR2 YNFKEQ. The CDR3 spans 18 residues. The CDR3 nucleotides are TGTGCCAGCAGCCAAGAAACAGGGGGTATTTCCTATAATTCACCCCTCCACTTT. Translating it yields CASSQETGGISYNSPLHF.